A selection of T cell receptor beta chains follows, all from one sample in a study of identical twins. Via MiXCR, TCRdb re-called the 5' RACE reads, giving one row per CDR3 protein. The data contain fewer than 900,000 distinct CDR3 sequences, 21% of them singletons. These records were also assigned to another study, of T cells expressing NK-cell markers.

Material for sequencing was PBMCs. Source of these receptors: a woman aged 18-29 years in good health. CDR3s include the opening cysteine and the closing phenylalanine or tryptophan.

V	J	CDR3
TRBV7-8	TRBJ1-2	CASSRAQGNNYGYTF
TRBV20-1	TRBJ2-7	CSASRGQGQVEQYF
TRBV4-3	TRBJ2-1	CASSHGGNDEQFF
TRBV12-3/TRBV12-4	TRBJ2-1	CASRPYSGSNNEQFF
TRBV5-1	TRBJ2-3	CASSLLTVEDTQYF
TRBV12-3/TRBV12-4	TRBJ2-3	CASSRSTDTQYF
TRBV5-1	TRBJ2-1	CASSPGIHEQFF
TRBV29-1	TRBJ1-1	CSVNRGQRGEAFF
TRBV7-2	TRBJ1-5	CASSLGTLKHF
TRBV6-5	TRBJ2-1	CASSYNGPSYNEQFF
TRBV29-1	TRBJ2-7	CSAGTHEQYF
TRBV9	TRBJ2-7	CASSVEPTSYEQYF
TRBV7-9	TRBJ2-7	CASSLGGEGEQYF
TRBV3-1	TRBJ2-1	CASSHAGTGYEQFF
TRBV11-2	TRBJ2-1	CASSAGTRALSEQFF
TRBV29-1	TRBJ2-5	CSVSRPGSQETQYF
TRBV7-3	TRBJ2-5	CASSASTKETQYF
TRBV18	TRBJ2-1	CASSPTPGQDNEQFF
TRBV7-9	TRBJ1-5	CASSFTESNQPQHF
TRBV12-3/TRBV12-4	TRBJ2-7	CASSPTVAYEQYF
TRBV10-2	TRBJ2-7	CASSDDGSYEQYF
TRBV29-1	TRBJ1-2	CSVSGQGNYGYTF
TRBV11-2	TRBJ2-1	CASIEPYGTSGGNEQFF
TRBV7-2	TRBJ2-3	CASSSAGPMTNTQYF
TRBV19	TRBJ2-3	CASSPGQGAGSTDTQYF
TRBV12-3/TRBV12-4	TRBJ2-7	CASTGEGSSYEQYF
TRBV20-1	TRBJ2-1	CSANDLMGTVYNEQFF
TRBV20-1	TRBJ1-6	CSAHRTMGEPLHF
TRBV30	TRBJ2-7	CAWSYGEQYF
TRBV7-7	TRBJ2-5	CASSLLGGKVTQYF
TRBV6-5	TRBJ1-6	CASSYAGGHNSPLHF
TRBV7-9	TRBJ2-1	CATGGERADNEQFF
TRBV12-3/TRBV12-4	TRBJ1-5	CASSPRILNQPQHF
TRBV12-3/TRBV12-4	TRBJ2-3	CASRWARAVDTQYF
TRBV3-1	TRBJ2-1	CASSQVRSNEQFF